This note documents a single T cell receptor (beta chain) sequence. Its antigen is not known. This sample stems from a study of cytomegalovirus exposure and HLA in healthy donors. Overall study findings and caveats: The authors later found TCR association rates varying by HLA locus, with DRB1 most and HLA-C fewest.

PCR used 60 Vbeta primers and 13 Jbeta primers. Clones were read by immunoSEQ multiplex PCR, and TCRdb kept only the in-frame ones, dropping some. This sample's table has 150,000 or so clones. The clonotype originates from a woman in her forties or fifties in good health and CMV-seronegative. The specimen was PBMCs.

DNA of the CDR3: TGTGCCAGCAGCTGGGGACTAGCGGGTGGCGAGCAGTACTTC. Encoded protein: CASSWGLAGGEQYF. This sequence joins TRBV5-6 and TRBJ2-7, with 12 bases lining up with TRBD2. Looked up from germline, CDR1 is SGHDT and CDR2 is YYEEEE. The CDR3 covers 14 residues. The J segment lost 6 bases and the V segment lost 3 bases, leaving 4 bases of the junction unmatched.